A single sample gave rise to the 5 T cell receptor beta chains below, sequenced in a study of cytomegalovirus exposure and HLA in healthy donors. Use of 60 Vbeta and 13 Jbeta primers characterized the PCR. The method was immunoSEQ multiplex PCR; TCRdb's version includes in-frame clones alone and lacks a portion of them. The profile covers approximately 140,000 clones, with roughly 80% appearing a single time and 0.75% to 0.95% taken by the ten largest. The material sequenced was PBMCs. The receptors stem from a woman in her fifties or sixties in good health and CMV-seronegative.

This rearrangement joins TRBV5-1 to TRBJ2-5, with D possibly matching TRBD1 (6 bases). V lost 3 bases and J lost 5, with 20 bases in between. CDR3 length: 16 residues. The germline CDR1 and CDR2 sequences are SGHRS and YFSETQ. The CDR3 coding sequence is TGCGCCAGCAGCTGGGAGACAGGTTCGAGTGAGGAGACCCAGTACTTC. Amino acids: CASSWETGSSEETQYF.

V usage is TRBV7-9 and J usage is TRBJ2-3, with 13 bases identical to TRBD2. CDR3 size: 16 residues. Germline lookup yields CDR1 SEHNR and CDR2 FQNEAQ (reference sequence). V lost 5 bases to trimming and J lost 0 bases; unmatched junction nucleotides: 2. The CDR3 bases are TGTGCCAGCAGCAAACTAGCGGGGGGGAGCACAGATACGCAGTATTTT. Translated: CASSKLAGGSTDTQYF.

The V call is TRBV6-1, the J call TRBJ2-5; 13 positions match TRBD2. CDR1 and CDR2 from the germline V gene are MNHNS and SASEGT. The CDR3 is made up of 14 amino acids. V dropped 10 bases and J dropped 11; count of bases not matched to a gene: 13. The CDR3 DNA is TGTGCCACCATACTAGCGGGAGGGCCTTCTGAGCAGTACTTC. Protein product: CATILAGGPSEQYF.

The rearrangement joins TRBV30 to TRBJ2-5; 9 bases agree with TRBD2. V was pared by 2 bases and J by 2 bases, with 6 bases of the junction left unmatched. Germline CDR1 is GTSNPN and CDR2 is SVGIG (reference sequence). This CDR3 has 15 residues. The CDR3 DNA follows: TGTGCCTGGAGTTTAGGTACTAGCGGGCAAGAGACCCAGTACTTC. It translates to CAWSLGTSGQETQYF.

This chain links TRBV28 with TRBJ2-1, with D possibly being TRBD2 (5 bases). The CDR3 is 14 residues long. Trimming took 4 bases from V and 5 from J, leaving 12 bases between them. Per germline, CDR1 MDHEN and CDR2 SYDVKM. CDR3 nucleotides: TGTGCCAGCAGTTCCGGGGTGGAGAACAATGAGCAGTTCTTC. The encoded protein is CASSSGVENNEQFF. The full variable domain, in which reference TRBV28 and TRBJ2-1 provide the parts outside the CDR3, is DVKVTQSSRYLVKRTGEKVFLECVQDMDHENMFWYRQDPGLGLRLIYFSYDVKMKEKGDIPEGYSVSREKKERFSLILESASTNQTSMYLCASSSGVENNEQFFGPGTRLTVL.